This T cell receptor beta chain was sequenced during a study of control samples from healthy donors and cancer patients. Germline V CDR1 and CDR2: MDHEN, SYDVKM. V lost 1 base to trimming and J lost 7 bases, with 10 bases between them. CDR3 size: 13 residues. TCRdb's table, derived via immunoSEQ multiplex PCR, lists solely in-frame clones and lacks some. Found here are 70,000 to 85,000 clones, 84% of them singletons; the top ten hold roughly 10%. The sequenced sample consisted of PBMCs. The source of this sequence is a man aged 55 to 70 with head and neck cancer. The chain combines TRBV28 with TRBJ2-5; D gene unclear. DNA of the CDR3: TGTGCCAGCAGTTTATCGCTGCCCCGGACCCAGTACTTC. Its protein is CASSLSLPRTQYF.